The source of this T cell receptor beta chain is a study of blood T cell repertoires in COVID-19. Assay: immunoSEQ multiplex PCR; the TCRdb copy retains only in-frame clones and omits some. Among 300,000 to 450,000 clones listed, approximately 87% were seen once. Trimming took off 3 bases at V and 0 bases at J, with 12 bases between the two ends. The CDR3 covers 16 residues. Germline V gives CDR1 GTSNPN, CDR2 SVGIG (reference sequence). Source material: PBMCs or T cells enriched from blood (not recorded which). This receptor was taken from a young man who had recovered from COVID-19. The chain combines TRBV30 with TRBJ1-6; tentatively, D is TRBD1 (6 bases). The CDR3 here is CAWRLTGSSYNSPLHF. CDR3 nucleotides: TGTGCCTGGAGATTAACAGGGAGCTCCTATAATTCACCCCTCCACTTT.